The 7 T cell receptor beta chains given below trace back to one sample, sequenced in a study of T-cell reconstitution after alpha-beta-depleted transplantation in children (dated by TCRdb to 2016 to 2017). The library was produced with PCR. Instrument used: Illumina HiSeq 2500. TCR libraries were prepared with molecular barcoding, using unique molecular identifiers to normalize TCRbeta repertoire quantification. TCRdb trimmed the raw reads at Q25, called clones with MiXCR and kept productive beta chains. Each entry merges the rows of one CDR3 protein and shows their most common DNA and genes. This sample gives around 370,000 distinct CDR3 sequences in total; 10% of them show up just once. The ten largest clones add up to 2% to 3% of the sample. The sample consisted of PBMCs from the stem cell graft donor, taken from the stem cell graft. Source of these receptors: a human donor who donated a stem cell graft to a child with acute lymphoblastic leukemia.

V and J are TRBV4-1 and TRBJ2-7, with TRBD1 as a possible D gene (5 bases). V was clipped by 0 bases and J by 3 bases, with 12 bases between them. Germline V CDR1 and CDR2: MGHRA, YSYEKL. The CDR3 runs 15 residues. CDR3 nucleotide sequence: TGCGCCAGCAGCCAAGAGACGTCAGGGTTCTACGAGCAGTACTTC. This sequence encodes CASSQETSGFYEQYF.

The chain joins TRBV20-1 to TRBJ2-7, with TRBD1 as a possible D gene (6 bases). The CDR3 sequence is 15 residues long. Trimming removed 6 bases from V and 2 bases from J, with 20 bases in between. CDR1 and CDR2 from the germline V gene are DFQATT and SNEGSKA (reference sequence). As DNA, the CDR3 is TGCAGTGCCCAACGACGGACAGTGAATGCCTACGAGCAGTACTTC. It encodes CSAQRRTVNAYEQYF.

This chain connects TRBV20-1 to TRBJ1-6; no clear D gene. CDR3 length: 12 residues. Trimming left V 5 bases short and J 6 bases short, with 8 bases between. Looked up from germline, CDR1 is DFQATT and CDR2 is SNEGSKA (reference sequence). The CDR3 DNA reads as TGCAGTGCTGGAGGTACTAATTCACCCCTCCACTTT. Amino acid sequence: CSAGGTNSPLHF.

This clonotype has just a few counts. The gene calls are TRBV5-5 and TRBJ2-6; D possibly corresponds to TRBD1 (6 bases). V was clipped by 0 bases and J by 0 bases, with 13 bases between them. The CDR3 has 18 residues. Germline lookup yields CDR1 SGHKS and CDR2 YYEKEE (reference sequence). CDR3 bases: TGTGCCAGCAGCTTGGAGGAGACAGGAAACTCTGGGGCCAACGTCCTGACTTTC. The encoded protein is CASSLEETGNSGANVLTF. Filled out from reference TRBV5-5 and TRBJ2-6, the complete variable domain reads DAGVTQSPTHLIKTRGQQVTLRCSPISGHKSVSWYQQVLGQGPQFIFQYYEKEERGRGNFPDRFSARQFPNYSSELNVNALLLGDSALYLCASSLEETGNSGANVLTFGAGSRLTVL.

The chain is built from TRBV12-3 or TRBV12-4 and TRBJ2-1, with a possible D match to TRBD2 (6 bases). This CDR3 contains 15 residues. Between the trimmed V and J ends, which lost 4 bases and 9 bases, there was a span of 19 bases. In nucleotides, the CDR3 is TGTGCCAGCAGTTCCGACCCCGGGACTGTCAGTGAGCAGTTCTTC. Protein: CASSSDPGTVSEQFF.

As for this clonotype: The junction departs from the called germline gene at one end, perhaps through a read error. CDR3 sequence (DNA): TGCAGCGTGGAGGACGAAGGCACTGGCGAGCGGTACTTC. It specifies CSVEDEGTGERYF. V is TRBV29-1 and J is TRBJ2-7, with D possibly TRBD2 on 5 matching bases. The germline V gene encodes CDR1 SQVTM and CDR2 ANQGSEA. The CDR3 is made up of 13 amino acids.

This clonotype showed up just a few times. The V call is TRBV5-6, the J call TRBJ2-2; 9 bases are shared with TRBD1. CDR3 length equals 16 residues. V trimming: 2 bases; J trimming: 1 base; junction bases outside the gene matches: 3. The germline gives CDR1 SGHDT, CDR2 YYEEEE. CDR3 protein: CASSFRTGVNTGELFF. The CDR3 DNA reads as TGTGCCAGCAGCTTCCGGACAGGGGTGAACACCGGGGAGCTGTTTTTT.